The clone carrying this T cell receptor (beta chain) was counted many times. A patient was excluded if there was uncontrolled infection, other autoimmune disease, pregnancy or lactation. TCR beta CDR3 regions were amplified from RNA. Initially, a first-round RT-PCR of the TCR CDR3 employed the HTBI primer set. TCRdb processed the multiplex PCR reads anew with MiXCR; each CDR3 protein has one entry. Of approximately 250,000 distinct CDR3 sequences in the sample, almost 25% were seen once. This record belongs to a study of T cells in Graves' hyperthyroidism and ophthalmopathy. The CDR3 covers 15 residues. Trimming pared 5 bases from V and 1 base from J, leaving 12 bases between. The germline gives CDR1 MNHEY, CDR2 SVGEGT.

The chain is built from TRBV6-2 or TRBV6-3 and TRBJ2-1; tentative D call: TRBD1 (5 bases). This clonotype was sampled from a woman in her thirties or forties with Graves' ophthalmopathy. Sequences were obtained from blood. CDR3: CASSLTDSSYNEQFF. The CDR3, as DNA: TGTGCCAGCAGTCTGACAGATTCTTCCTACAATGAGCAGTTCTTC.